The 20 T cell receptor beta chains given below trace back to one sample, sequenced in a study of T cell responses to AZD1222 COVID-19 vaccine. Profiling relied on immunoSEQ multiplex PCR, and the TCRdb table lists in-frame clones only, not all of them. Of about 110,000 clones in the sample, around 89% were seen once. The material was peripheral blood, obtained 28 days after the second AZD1222 dose. Receptors originate from an adult who received the AZD1222 COVID-19 vaccine.

This sequence joins TRBV18 and TRBJ1-1; TRBD1 aligns across 8 bases. Germline CDR1 is KGHSH and CDR2 is LQKENI. V gave up 2 bases and J gave up 0 bases; unmatched junction bases: 2. The CDR3 runs 15 residues. CDR3 residues: CASSPRTGLNTEAFF. CDR3 DNA sequence: TGTGCCAGCTCACCAAGGACAGGGCTGAACACTGAAGCTTTCTTT.

The chain recombines TRBV5-6 with TRBJ1-3; D unresolved. Trimming left V 0 bases short and J 0 bases short, with 7 bases between. The germline gives CDR1 SGHDT, CDR2 YYEEEE. This CDR3 has 15 amino acids. CDR3 nucleotide sequence: TGTGCCAGCAGCTTGGTCGCCAACTCTGGAAACACCATATATTTT. This gives the protein CASSLVANSGNTIYF. Complete variable domain (other parts from reference TRBV5-6 and TRBJ1-3): DAGVTQSPTHLIKTRGQQVTLRCSPKSGHDTVSWYQQALGQGPQFIFQYYEEEERQRGNFPDRFSGHQFPNYSSELNVNALLLGDSALYLCASSLVANSGNTIYFGEGSWLTVV.

V and J are TRBV5-4 and TRBJ2-1; TRBD2 aligns across 10 bases. With 0 bases clipped from V and 6 bases from J, the junction kept 6 bases outside the gene matches. Germline CDR1 is SGHNT and CDR2 is YYREEE (reference sequence). This CDR3 has 16 amino acids. CDR3 in DNA: TGTGCCAGCAGCTTGGCCGTACTAGCGGGGACCAATGAGCAGTTCTTC. Its protein product is CASSLAVLAGTNEQFF.

V and J are TRBV2 and TRBJ1-4; no reliable D call. The CDR3 spans 14 residues. V was clipped by 6 bases and J by 8 bases, with 16 bases between them. CDR1 SNHLY and CDR2 FYNNEI come from the germline V gene. CDR3 DNA: TGTGCCAGCAGGGGTTCGACTAATAGCGAAAAACTGTTTTTT. It yields the protein CASRGSTNSEKLFF.

The chain uses TRBV2 and TRBJ1-5, with TRBD1 identical over 9 bases. The CDR3 spans 17 residues. Unmatched junction bases numbered 8, after V lost 4 bases and J lost 1 base. CDR1 SNHLY and CDR2 FYNNEI come from the germline V gene. The CDR3, as DNA: TGTGCCAGCAGTGGGGGACAGGGCGTTGGAAGCAATCAGCCCCAGCATTTT. Translation: CASSGGQGVGSNQPQHF.

About this clone: The identical CDR3 is also encoded by other nucleotide sequences in the sample. The chain carries TRBV5-1 and TRBJ2-7; maybe TRBD1 (5 bases). Germline V gene data show CDR1 as SGHRS and CDR2 as YFSETQ. The CDR3 runs 13 residues. Deletions cut 0 bases from V and 2 bases from J, with 6 bases between. For the CDR3, the DNA is TGCGCCAGCAGCTTGGAGACAGCCTACGAGCAGTACTTC. The encoded protein is CASSLETAYEQYF.

The chain uses TRBV11-2 and TRBJ2-7; TRBD1 matches 10 bases. J gave up 5 bases and V 1 base, and 8 bases lay outside the gene matches. Germline V gene sequence: CDR1 SGHAT, CDR2 FQNNGV. The CDR3 length is 16 residues. The CDR3 loop reads CASSLAGTGARDEQYF. For the CDR3, the DNA is TGTGCCAGCAGCTTAGCAGGGACAGGGGCGCGGGACGAGCAGTACTTC.

CDR3 sequence: CATRDSSTDTQYF. CDR3 bases: TGTGCCACCAGGGACTCTAGCACAGATACGCAGTATTTT. The chain combines TRBV6-5 with TRBJ2-3; D perhaps matches TRBD2 (6 bases). CDR1 and CDR2 from the germline V gene are MNHEY and SVGAGI. V was trimmed by 10 bases and J by 0 bases, leaving 11 bases between them. There are 13 residues in the CDR3.

This chain connects TRBV6-4 to TRBJ1-2; D not certain. This CDR3 has 13 amino acids. V lost 2 bases to trimming and J lost 5 bases, with 9 bases between them. CDR1 MRHNA and CDR2 SNTAGT come from the germline V gene. The CDR3: CASSDGIGYGYTF. The CDR3 DNA follows: TGTGCCAGCAGTGACGGGATAGGGTATGGCTACACCTTC.

This sequence joins TRBV6-5 and TRBJ2-3; TRBD2 matches 9 bases. Trimming took 1 base from V and 4 from J; bases not matched to a gene: 3. The CDR3 contains 15 residues. The germline V gene has CDR1 MNHEY and CDR2 SVGAGI. The CDR3 sequence is CASSYLRGGADTQYF. The CDR3 DNA is TGTGCCAGCAGTTACTTGCGGGGGGGGGCAGATACGCAGTATTTT.

In this sample, this clone turned up a few times. This chain connects TRBV7-8 to TRBJ1-1; D is ambiguous. This CDR3 contains 13 residues. Germline-derived CDR1 and CDR2 are SGHVS and FQNEAQ. Trimming cost V 6 bases and J 0 bases, with 8 bases left between them. CDR3 sequence (DNA): TGTGCCAGCAGGGAACAGTTGAACACTGAAGCTTTCTTT. Residues: CASREQLNTEAFF.

The V and J genes are TRBV5-1 and TRBJ2-7; TRBD1 aligns across 7 bases. CDR1 and CDR2 (germline): SGHRS, YFSETQ. The V segment lost 0 bases and the J segment 4 bases; nucleotides outside the gene matches: 19. This CDR3 is built from 19 residues. The CDR3 coding sequence is TGCGCCAGCAGCTTGGTGGGCGGACAGGAGGCCGCCGGTTTTTACGAGCAGTACTTC. As protein: CASSLVGGQEAAGFYEQYF.

The chain combines TRBV28 with TRBJ2-3; D is possibly TRBD1 (6 bases). Trimming removed 2 bases at V and 3 bases at J, with 12 bases between. The germline gives CDR1 MDHEN, CDR2 SYDVKM. CDR3 length equals 15 residues. The CDR3 DNA sequence: TGTGCCAGCAGTTTACCCGTGACAGGAACAGATACGCAGTATTTT. Protein product: CASSLPVTGTDTQYF.

The rearrangement links TRBV19 to TRBJ2-3; no clear D gene. The V and J ends lost 4 bases and 0 bases respectively, with 14 bases between them. This CDR3 is 16 amino acids long. The germline V gene encodes CDR1 LNHDA and CDR2 SQIVND (reference sequence). CDR3 in DNA: TGTGCCAGTAGTAGGGAAGGAATGACTAGCACAGATACGCAGTATTTT. Translating it yields CASSREGMTSTDTQYF.

The chain combines TRBV7-2 with TRBJ1-1; D is perhaps TRBD1 (6 bases). The CDR3 has 14 residues. V lost 3 bases and J 4 bases, leaving 12 bases between the germline ends. Germline loops: CDR1 SGHTA, CDR2 FQGNSA. For the CDR3, the DNA is TGTGCCAGCAGCTTGGGGGGGGCGTTCACTGAAGCTTTCTTT. Protein sequence: CASSLGGAFTEAFF.

This rearrangement joins TRBV12-3 or TRBV12-4 to TRBJ1-2; no reliable D call. The CDR3 spans 13 residues. Trimming took off 3 bases at V and 6 bases at J, with 11 bases between the two ends. The CDR3 loop reads CASSLRQFHGYTF. The CDR3 DNA reads as TGTGCCAGCAGTTTGCGGCAGTTTCATGGCTACACCTTC.

The V and J genes are TRBV28 and TRBJ1-4, with 8 positions matching TRBD1. V dropped 3 bases and J dropped 10; count of bases not matched to a gene: 10. From germline, CDR1 is MDHEN and CDR2 SYDVKM. The CDR3 is 15 residues long. The CDR3 sequence: CASSFAGTGLRKLFF. In DNA, the CDR3 is TGTGCCAGCAGTTTCGCAGGGACAGGTCTGCGAAAACTGTTTTTT.

The rearrangement links TRBV7-6 to TRBJ1-1; D remains ambiguous. CDR1 and CDR2 from the germline V gene are SGHVS and FNYEAQ. CDR3 size: 14 residues. V lost 2 bases to trimming and J lost 2 bases, with 9 bases between them. The CDR3 loop is CASSLNGINTEAFF. CDR3 sequence (DNA): TGTGCCAGCAGCTTAAACGGGATAAACACTGAAGCTTTCTTT.

This sequence joins TRBV6-2 or TRBV6-3 and TRBJ2-7; D is undetermined. The CDR3 spans 12 residues. V was clipped by 5 bases and J by 3 bases, with 8 bases between them. The germline V gene encodes CDR1 MNHEY and CDR2 SVGEGT. CDR3: CASSRTVYEQYF. CDR3 coding DNA: TGTGCCAGCAGTCGGACGGTCTACGAGCAGTACTTC.

This clone occurred once. The chain is built from TRBV4-1 and TRBJ1-6; D perhaps matches TRBD1 (5 bases). Germline CDR1 reads MGHRA; CDR2 reads YSYEKL. The CDR3 has 14 amino acids. V lost 2 bases, J lost 5 bases, and 7 bases lay in between. The CDR3 DNA reads as TGCGCCAGCAGCCAAAGGGGCGATAATTCACCCCTCCACTTT. It is translated as CASSQRGDNSPLHF.